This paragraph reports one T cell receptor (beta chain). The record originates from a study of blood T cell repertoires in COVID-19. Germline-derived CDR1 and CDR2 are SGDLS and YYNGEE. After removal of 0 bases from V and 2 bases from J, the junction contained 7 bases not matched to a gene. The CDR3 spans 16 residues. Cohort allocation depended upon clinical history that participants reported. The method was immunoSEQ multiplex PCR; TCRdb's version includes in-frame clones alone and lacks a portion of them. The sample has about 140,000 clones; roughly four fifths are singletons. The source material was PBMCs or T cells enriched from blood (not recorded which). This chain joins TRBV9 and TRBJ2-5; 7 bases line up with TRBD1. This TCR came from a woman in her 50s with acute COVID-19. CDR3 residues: CASSVGIGTEQETQYF. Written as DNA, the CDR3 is TGTGCCAGCAGCGTAGGGATTGGGACAGAACAAGAGACCCAGTACTTC.